A selection of T cell receptor beta chains follows, all from one sample in a study of spatial heterogeneity in lung cancer. A single record per CDR3 protein comes from TCRdb applying MiXCR to the 5' RACE reads. The sample holds thousands of distinct CDR3 sequences; approximately 10% are singletons and the top ten take 10% to 15%. The sequences come from lung tumor tissue, collected at surgery. Source of these receptors: a female donor with early-stage non-small cell lung cancer. Both conserved end residues are part of each CDR3. Each record gives: clone size, CDR3 length, D gene, J gene, V gene, CDR3 protein, CDR3 DNA. The D gene is left open where the match is weak. Where a row states a size, it is once, few, many or the class of an expanded clone; other rows omit it.

size: large; length: 16; D: .; J: TRBJ1-2; V: TRBV7-8; CDR3: CASSIRDRGLGYGYTF; DNA: TGTGCCAGCAGCATACGTGATCGGGGTCTGGGCTATGGCTACACCTTC
size: medium-sized; length: 14; D: .; J: TRBJ2-2; V: TRBV4-2; CDR3: CASSREENTGELFF; DNA: TGTGCCAGCAGCCGCGAGGAAAACACCGGGGAGCTGTTTTTT
size: medium-sized; length: 15; D: .; J: TRBJ2-3; V: TRBV15; CDR3: CATSRDRGITDTQYF; DNA: TGTGCCACCAGCAGAGATCGGGGGATCACAGATACGCAGTATTTT
size: few; length: 13; D: .; J: TRBJ1-1; V: TRBV7-3; CDR3: CASSFGPGTEAFF; DNA: TGTGCCAGCTCCTTCGGCCCAGGGACTGAAGCTTTCTTT
size: medium-sized; length: 15; D: .; J: TRBJ2-3; V: TRBV5-1; CDR3: CASSPGSPGTDTQYF; DNA: TGCGCCAGCAGCCCGGGATCACCTGGCACAGATACGCAGTATTTT
size: medium-sized; length: 15; D: TRBD2; J: TRBJ2-1; V: TRBV12-3/TRBV12-4; CDR3: CASGKPGLAVNEQFF; DNA: TGTGCCAGCGGGAAACCGGGACTAGCCGTGAATGAGCAGTTCTTC
size: medium-sized; length: 17; D: .; J: TRBJ2-6; V: TRBV6-5; CDR3: CASRPWGLNSGANVLTF; DNA: TGTGCCAGCAGGCCCTGGGGACTGAACTCTGGGGCCAACGTCCTGACTTTC
size: medium-sized; length: 17; D: TRBD1; J: TRBJ2-6; V: TRBV7-9; CDR3: CASSPIQGWVGANVLTF; DNA: TGTGCCAGCAGCCCAATACAGGGGTGGGTTGGGGCCAACGTCCTGACTTTC
size: .; length: 16; D: TRBD1; J: TRBJ1-4; V: TRBV4-1; CDR3: CASSQPLTGRKGKLFF; DNA: TGCGCCAGCAGCCAGCCCCTGACAGGGCGGAAGGGAAAACTGTTTTTT
size: medium-sized; length: 13; D: TRBD1; J: TRBJ2-7; V: TRBV5-1; CDR3: CASSLYRGYEQYF; DNA: TGCGCCAGCAGCTTATACAGGGGTTACGAGCAGTACTTC
size: medium-sized; length: 17; D: TRBD1; J: TRBJ2-3; V: TRBV5-1; CDR3: CASSLAPQGVITDTQYF; DNA: TGCGCCAGCAGCTTGGCCCCACAGGGGGTAATCACAGATACGCAGTATTTT
size: medium-sized; length: 16; D: .; J: TRBJ1-4; V: TRBV12-3/TRBV12-4; CDR3: CASSPPRSATNEKLFF; DNA: TGTGCCAGCAGTCCACCCAGAAGTGCAACTAATGAAAAACTGTTTTTT
size: .; length: 15; D: TRBD1; J: TRBJ1-1; V: TRBV7-8; CDR3: CASRGGTGTVVEAFF; DNA: TGTGCCAGTCGTGGGGGGACAGGGACGGTAGTGGAAGCTTTCTTT
size: medium-sized; length: 12; D: .; J: TRBJ1-1; V: TRBV30; CDR3: CAWSSDPTVAFF; DNA: TGTGCCTGGAGTTCGGACCCAACGGTAGCTTTCTTT
size: medium-sized; length: 14; D: .; J: TRBJ1-2; V: TRBV19; CDR3: CASSSTGDNYGYTF; DNA: TGTGCCAGTAGCTCAACAGGAGATAACTATGGCTACACCTTC
size: medium-sized; length: 12; D: .; J: TRBJ1-5; V: TRBV7-9; CDR3: CASTSGDQPQHF; DNA: TGTGCCAGCACCTCAGGGGATCAGCCCCAGCATTTT
size: medium-sized; length: 14; D: .; J: TRBJ2-6; V: TRBV30; CDR3: CAWNRRSGANVLTF; DNA: TGTGCCTGGAACCGACGCTCTGGGGCCAACGTCCTGACTTTC